The source of this T cell receptor beta chain is a study of control samples from healthy donors and cancer patients. In germline, CDR1 is MNHEY, CDR2 SVGEGT. V was trimmed by 6 bases and J by 2 bases, leaving 4 bases between them. The CDR3 is 11 amino acids. Some clones are missing from TCRdb's copy, which holds only in-frame ones; the method was immunoSEQ multiplex PCR. This table holds about 180,000 clones, around 90% found once. Sequencing was performed on blood. The gene calls are TRBV6-2 or TRBV6-3 and TRBJ1-1; D not resolved. This TCR derives from a man younger than 40 in good health. The CDR3 DNA reads as TGTGCCAGCAGCGTAAACACTGAAGCTTTCTTT. It yields the protein CASSVNTEAFF.